This T cell receptor (beta chain) is drawn from a study of response to subunit inactivated influenza vaccine. This clonotype was found many times. The antigen is not known. TCRdb re-derived calls from the RT-PCR reads in MiXCR, one entry per CDR3 protein. The table includes hundreds of thousands of distinct CDR3 sequences, 9.5% to 15% detected once. Germline lookup yields CDR1 KGHDR and CDR2 SFDVKD. V was pared by 8 bases and J by 2 bases, with 24 bases between. The CDR3 runs 18 residues. Overall study results and limits: The authors suggested that every seasonal influenza vaccination recruits few new T cells.

V and J are TRBV24-1 and TRBJ1-5; maybe TRBD1 (6 bases). Sequenced here: non-naive T cells sorted from PBMCs, sampled approximately 15 days before vaccination. The receptor's source is a man in his fifties or sixties who received an inactivated influenza vaccine. CDR3 amino acids: CATTDSGQRREGNQPQHF. CDR3 coding DNA: TGTGCCACCACCGACTCCGGACAGAGGAGGGAGGGCAATCAGCCCCAGCATTTT.